These 16 T cell receptor beta chains originate from one sample sequenced in a study of blood T cell repertoires in COVID-19. Profiling relied on immunoSEQ multiplex PCR, and the TCRdb table lists in-frame clones only, not all of them. The sample lists roughly 180,000 clones, 65% to 90% occurring once. The sample was PBMCs or T cells enriched from blood (not recorded which). These receptors were collected from a man aged 35-49 years who had recovered from COVID-19.

This chain connects TRBV2 to TRBJ2-2, with D maybe TRBD1 (5 bases). Trimming removed 6 bases at V and 2 bases at J, with 10 bases between. CDR1 is SNHLY, CDR2 FYNNEI, per germline. The length of the CDR3 is 14 residues. The CDR3 loop reads CASSPQGNTGELFF. CDR3 sequence (DNA): TGTGCCAGCAGCCCCCAGGGTAACACCGGGGAGCTGTTTTTT.

The chain is built from TRBV30 and TRBJ2-3; TRBD1 matches at 7 bases. V trimming: 7 bases; J trimming: 1 base; junction bases outside the gene matches: 5. Germline V gene lookup returns CDR1 GTSNPN and CDR2 SVGIG (reference sequence). The CDR3 consists of 13 residues. DNA for the CDR3: TGTGCCTACAGGGGTTCGGGCACAGATACGCAGTATTTT. Its translation is CAYRGSGTDTQYF.

The chain links TRBV28 to TRBJ1-6, with 9 bases lining up with TRBD1. The CDR3 is made up of 16 amino acids. CDR1 is MDHEN and CDR2 is SYDVKM in the germline V gene. Trimming cost V 2 bases and J 10 bases; bases outside gene matches: 9. The CDR3 DNA is TGTGCCAGCAGTTTAGGAGGACAGGGGCGGAGGTCACCCCTCCACTTT. Translating gives CASSLGGQGRRSPLHF.

The chain joins TRBV30 to TRBJ1-1; weak D call: TRBD1 (5 bases). Germline V gene sequence: CDR1 GTSNPN, CDR2 SVGIG (reference sequence). The CDR3 is made up of 12 amino acids. The V end was cut by 2 bases, the J end by 6 bases, with 10 bases between. In DNA form, the CDR3 reads TGTGCCTGGAGTCTGGGGGAGGCTGAAGCTTTCTTT. Translation: CAWSLGEAEAFF.

This chain links TRBV9 with TRBJ2-1; tentatively, D is TRBD2 (6 bases). Deletions cut 4 bases from V and 9 bases from J, with 20 bases between. This CDR3 is built from 15 residues. CDR1 and CDR2 (germline): SGDLS, YYNGEE. The chain's CDR3 is CASSRGGRGPSEQFF. CDR3 DNA: TGTGCCAGCAGCCGGGGAGGCCGGGGCCCTAGTGAGCAGTTCTTC.

V usage is TRBV13 and J usage is TRBJ1-6; 9 bases align to TRBD1. The trim removed 1 base at V and 7 bases at J, leaving 5 bases unmatched. The CDR3 is 16 residues long. CDR1 and CDR2 (germline): PRHDT, FYEKMQ (reference sequence). CDR3 protein: CASSLEGGQGNSPLHF. Here the CDR3 DNA reads TGTGCCAGCAGCTTAGAGGGGGGACAGGGAAATTCACCCCTCCACTTT.

The chain's CDR3 is CASSLVWGVEAYNEQFF. Here the CDR3 DNA reads TGTGCCAGCAGCTTAGTTTGGGGGGTTGAGGCGTACAATGAGCAGTTCTTC. This chain links TRBV11-2 with TRBJ2-1; the D gene is possibly TRBD2 (6 bases). The CDR3 is 17 amino acids. Trimming stripped 1 base from V and 4 bases from J, with 17 bases between. The germline CDR1 and CDR2 sequences are SGHAT and FQNNGV.

V gene TRBV5-1 combines with J gene TRBJ1-3; TRBD1 agrees at 8 bases. This CDR3 has 14 residues. Unmatched junction bases numbered 2, after V lost 3 bases and J lost 3 bases. Germline lookup yields CDR1 SGHRS and CDR2 YFSETQ. CDR3 DNA: TGCGCCAGCAGCTCGACAGGGGATGGAAACACCATATATTTT. It is translated as CASSSTGDGNTIYF.

The rearrangement uses TRBV28 and TRBJ1-3; perhaps TRBD1 as D (6 bases). This CDR3 comprises 19 residues. V was pared by 3 bases and J by 3 bases, with 24 bases between. Germline loops: CDR1 MDHEN, CDR2 SYDVKM. This CDR3 reads CASSFPYTRGGPGGNTIYF. CDR3 sequence (DNA): TGTGCCAGCAGTTTTCCTTATACCAGAGGGGGTCCCGGTGGAAACACCATATATTTT.

The chain has TRBV28 and TRBJ1-2, with 8 bases identical to TRBD1. Germline V CDR1 and CDR2: MDHEN, SYDVKM. V lost 4 bases, J lost 2 bases, and 12 bases stayed unmatched. This CDR3 region has 17 residues. The CDR3 reads CASSSQGALSVNYGYTF. The CDR3 nucleotides read TGTGCCAGCAGTTCCCAGGGGGCGTTATCGGTCAACTATGGCTACACCTTC.

This sequence joins TRBV9 and TRBJ2-7; the D is unclear. V lost 4 bases and J 0 bases, leaving 8 bases between the germline ends. This CDR3 is built from 13 residues. Germline values: CDR1 SGDLS, CDR2 YYNGEE. For the CDR3, the DNA is TGTGCCAGCAGCCCAGATGGCTCCTACGAGCAGTACTTC. It specifies CASSPDGSYEQYF.

This clone was recorded a few times. The V and J genes are TRBV7-3 and TRBJ1-2; a possible D gene is TRBD1 (5 bases). Germline CDR1 SGHTA, CDR2 FQGTGA. The CDR3 is 15 amino acids. The V end was cut by 6 bases, the J end by 4 bases, with 18 bases between. The CDR3 loop is CASSFRPGIGYGYTF. The CDR3 DNA sequence: TGTGCCAGCAGTTTTCGCCCAGGGATTGGCTATGGCTACACCTTC.

The rearrangement uses TRBV6-2 or TRBV6-3 and TRBJ2-1; TRBD2 matches 14 bases. The CDR3 contains 17 residues. Germline values: CDR1 MNHEY, CDR2 SVGEGT. With 5 bases clipped from V and 7 bases from J, the junction kept 10 bases outside the gene matches. Here the CDR3 reads CASSQPIGTSGRNEQFF. The CDR3 DNA reads as TGTGCCAGCAGTCAACCCATCGGGACTAGCGGGAGAAATGAGCAGTTCTTC.

The chain employs TRBV7-2 and TRBJ2-7; 8 positions match TRBD2. The germline CDR1 and CDR2 sequences are SGHTA and FQGNSA. This CDR3 comprises 16 residues. The trim removed 8 bases at V and 5 bases at J, leaving 17 bases unmatched. In DNA form, the CDR3 reads TGTGCCAGCCCCTCAGTGGGGCAGGCGGGAGGTCACGAGCAGTACGTC. It encodes CASPSVGQAGGHEQYV.

Only a few counts were recorded for this clone. The chain is built from TRBV15 and TRBJ1-2; no clear D. This CDR3 has 15 amino acids. CDR1 LNHNV and CDR2 YYDKDF come from the germline V gene (reference sequence). V lost 2 bases and J 0 bases, leaving 10 bases between the germline ends. The CDR3 DNA follows: TGTGCCACCAGCAGACACTCTAGTCCTAACTATGGCTACACCTTC. It encodes CATSRHSSPNYGYTF.

The sample holds one count of this clone. The V call is TRBV28, the J call TRBJ1-6; 8 positions match TRBD1. The CDR3 runs to 14 residues. The ends lost 11 bases at V and 5 bases at J; junction bases unmatched: 8. Germline V lookup: CDR1 MDHEN, CDR2 SYDVKM. The CDR3 DNA reads TGTGCCCTCAGGGGGCATGGGGATAATTCACCCCTCCACTTT. Translation gives CALRGHGDNSPLHF.